The 22 T cell receptor beta chains given below trace back to one sample, sequenced in a study of blood T cell repertoires in COVID-19. Sequenced by immunoSEQ multiplex PCR; TCRdb stores in-frame clones only, minus some. In the table there are about 210,000 clones, about 87% of which are singletons. The sample taken for sequencing was PBMCs or T cells enriched from blood (not recorded which). These receptors all stem from a man aged 25-45 years who had recovered from COVID-19.

The V and J genes are TRBV5-1 and TRBJ2-7; 8 bases are a match to TRBD1. This CDR3 contains 15 residues. The germline CDR1 and CDR2 sequences are SGHRS and YFSETQ. The trim removed 1 base at V and 0 bases at J, leaving 3 bases unmatched. The CDR3 sequence is CASSLRTGTSYEQYF. Here the CDR3 DNA reads TGCGCCAGCAGCTTGAGGACAGGGACCTCCTACGAGCAGTACTTC.

This chain connects TRBV16 to TRBJ1-4, with 11 bases aligning to TRBD1. The V segment lost 3 bases and the J segment 10 bases; nucleotides outside the gene matches: 7. Germline V gene data show CDR1 as KGHSY and CDR2 as FQNENV. The CDR3 is 15 amino acids. CDR3 residues: CASSQAGQGVGKLFF. Written as DNA, the CDR3 is TGTGCCAGCAGCCAGGCGGGACAGGGGGTCGGAAAACTGTTTTTT.

This clone was counted between two and nine times. This chain links TRBV13 with TRBJ2-2; TRBD2 agrees at 9 bases. Germline V lookup: CDR1 PRHDT, CDR2 FYEKMQ (reference sequence). V was pared by 6 bases and J by 6 bases, with 14 bases of the junction left unmatched. This CDR3 region has 17 residues. CDR3 region: CASSGLAGTNTAGELFF. The CDR3 DNA sequence: TGTGCCAGCAGTGGCCTAGCGGGGACGAACACCGCCGGGGAGCTGTTTTTT. Full variable domain (rest looked up from reference TRBV13 and TRBJ2-2): AAGVIQSPRHLIKEKRETATLKCYPIPRHDTVYWYQQGPGQDPQFLISFYEKMQSDKGSIPDRFSAQQFSDYHSELNMSSLELGDSALYFCASSGLAGTNTAGELFFGEGSRLTVL.

The CDR3, as DNA: TGTGCCAGCAGCTTACCGCCGGGACAGGGGAACATTCAGTACTTC. This codes for CASSLPPGQGNIQYF. This chain uses TRBV7-2 with TRBJ2-4; 10 bases map to TRBD1. The CDR3 totals 15 residues. Looked up from germline, CDR1 is SGHTA and CDR2 is FQGNSA. Germline trimming cut 2 bases from V and 7 bases from J; bases unmatched to any gene: 5. Based on the CDR3 plus reference TRBV7-2 and TRBJ2-4, the full variable domain is GAGVSQSPSNKVTEKGKDVELRCDPISGHTALYWYRQSLGQGLEFLIYFQGNSAPDKSGLPSDRFSAERTGGSVSTLTIQRTQQEDSAVYLCASSLPPGQGNIQYFGAGTRLSVL.

Notes on this clone: Other DNA sequences in the sample encode the same CDR3. The V and J genes are TRBV29-1 and TRBJ2-7; the D is unclear. The CDR3 is 11 residues long. Germline CDR1 and CDR2: SQVTM and ANQGSEA. Trimming took off 5 bases at V and 0 bases at J, with 5 bases between the two ends. CDR3 sequence (DNA): TGCAGCGTTACAGTCTCCTACGAGCAGTACTTC. Protein sequence: CSVTVSYEQYF.

V gene TRBV5-1 combines with J gene TRBJ1-5; perhaps TRBD1 as D (5 bases). Germline V gene lookup returns CDR1 SGHRS and CDR2 YFSETQ. V dropped 4 bases and J dropped 6 bases, with 14 bases sitting between them. The CDR3 consists of 14 residues. The CDR3 loop is CASSVDTPGQPQHF. Here the CDR3 DNA reads TGCGCCAGCAGCGTGGACACCCCAGGTCAGCCCCAGCATTTT.

The gene calls are TRBV7-2 and TRBJ1-1, with 10 bases that match TRBD1. CDR3 length: 15 residues. V was clipped by 5 bases and J by 1 base; unmatched bases: 4. Germline CDR1 and CDR2: SGHTA and FQGNSA. The CDR3 coding sequence is TGTGCCAGCAGCCGTAGGACAGGGGGGAACACTGAAGCTTTCTTT. Translated, it gives CASSRRTGGNTEAFF.

The CDR3 DNA follows: TGTGCCAGCACTCCTAGCGGGAGGGTGACAGATACGCAGTATTTT. Protein: CASTPSGRVTDTQYF. This rearrangement joins TRBV27 to TRBJ2-3; 12 bases align to TRBD2. The CDR3 is 15 amino acids. Unmatched junction bases numbered 5, after V lost 7 bases and J lost 3 bases. CDR1 is MNHEY, CDR2 SMNVEV, per germline (reference sequence).

The chain carries TRBV5-5 and TRBJ1-4; D unresolved. This CDR3 spans 16 amino acids. Germline V CDR1 and CDR2: SGHKS, YYEKEE (reference sequence). V was cut by 0 bases and J by 0 bases, with 9 bases left in between. The CDR3 DNA reads TGTGCCAGCAGCTTGGACGGTACCGCAACTAATGAAAAACTGTTTTTT. Encoded protein: CASSLDGTATNEKLFF.

This clone was picked up one time. The chain employs TRBV11-2 and TRBJ1-4; possible D gene TRBD1, 6 bases. Germline V gene data show CDR1 as SGHAT and CDR2 as FQNNGV. The CDR3 runs 15 residues. V gave up 0 bases and J gave up 5 bases, with 10 bases separating them. The CDR3 DNA reads TGTGCCAGCAGCTTAGAGGGACATAGGAATGAAAAACTGTTTTTT. Its translation is CASSLEGHRNEKLFF.

This chain links TRBV5-1 with TRBJ1-2; weak D call: TRBD1 (5 bases). CDR3 size: 14 residues. V was shortened by 10 bases and J by 2 bases, with 18 bases between the two germline ends. CDR1 is SGHRS and CDR2 is YFSETQ in the germline V gene. CDR3 amino acids: CACRTLQGNYGYTF. The CDR3, as DNA: TGCGCCTGTCGGACACTACAAGGGAACTATGGCTACACCTTC.

The rearrangement joins TRBV29-1 to TRBJ2-1, with D perhaps TRBD1 (6 bases). CDR3 size: 11 residues. Looked up from germline, CDR1 is SQVTM and CDR2 is ANQGSEA. Trimming took off 6 bases at V and 9 bases at J, with 12 bases between the two ends. CDR3 in amino acids: CSVGDIFEQFF. The CDR3 DNA sequence: TGCAGCGTGGGGGACATATTTGAGCAGTTCTTC.

This chain connects TRBV10-3 to TRBJ2-6; tentatively, D is TRBD2 (5 bases). This CDR3 spans 18 amino acids. Germline V lookup: CDR1 ENHRY, CDR2 SYGVKD. Trimming took 6 bases from V and 1 from J, leaving 19 bases between them. The DNA for the CDR3 is TGTGCCATCAGCACCCTCGAGGGCCTGGTATCTGGGGCCAACGTCCTGACTTTC. It is translated as CAISTLEGLVSGANVLTF.

The chain recombines TRBV18 with TRBJ2-1, with a tentative D call TRBD2 (5 bases). V was pared by 0 bases and J by 0 bases, with 9 bases between. Germline values: CDR1 KGHSH, CDR2 LQKENI. CDR3 length: 16 residues. The CDR3 region is CASSPPTGNSYNEQFF. The CDR3 nucleotides are TGTGCCAGCTCACCACCGACGGGGAACTCCTACAATGAGCAGTTCTTC.

Here the CDR3 reads CASSQPPTSGYEQYF. In DNA, the CDR3 is TGTGCCAGCAGCCAACCTCCGACTAGCGGTTACGAGCAGTACTTC. V usage is TRBV3-1 (or the pseudogene TRBV3-2) and J usage is TRBJ2-7, with 9 bases aligning to TRBD2. Trimming took 2 bases from V and 4 from J; bases not matched to a gene: 6. The CDR3 has 15 amino acids. Germline CDR1 LGHDT, CDR2 YNNKEL (reference sequence).

This clone has just a few counts. This chain uses TRBV5-1 with TRBJ2-7; D may be TRBD1 (6 bases). There are 15 residues in the CDR3. Trimming left V 4 bases short and J 7 bases short, with 21 bases between. Germline values: CDR1 SGHRS, CDR2 YFSETQ. In nucleotides, the CDR3 is TGCGCCAGCAGCCCCACCGGGACACGAGTGGAGGAGCAGTACTTC. Its translation is CASSPTGTRVEEQYF.

The chain uses TRBV29-1 and TRBJ2-1; the match to TRBD2 covers 11 bases. With 0 bases clipped from V and 8 bases from J, the junction kept 6 bases outside the gene matches. CDR1 SQVTM and CDR2 ANQGSEA come from the germline V gene. This CDR3 region has 15 residues. CDR3: CSVEDTTSGKYEQFF. Written as DNA, the CDR3 is TGCAGCGTTGAAGATACGACTAGCGGGAAATATGAGCAGTTCTTC.

This chain joins TRBV7-8 and TRBJ1-5; no clear D. V was clipped by 5 bases and J by 6 bases, with 17 bases between them. Germline V lookup: CDR1 SGHVS, CDR2 FQNEAQ. The CDR3 totals 15 residues. Written as DNA, the CDR3 is TGTGCCAGCAGCGTTACCCCTCTCCGGGGTCAGCCCCAGCATTTT. This encodes CASSVTPLRGQPQHF.

This sequence joins TRBV27 and TRBJ2-7, with TRBD2 identical over 7 bases. The CDR3 contains 14 residues. Unmatched junction bases numbered 2, after V lost 3 bases and J lost 0 bases. CDR1 is MNHEY, CDR2 SMNVEV, per germline (reference sequence). The CDR3 reads CASSFSGFSYEQYF. As DNA, the CDR3 is TGTGCCAGCAGTTTTAGCGGGTTCTCCTACGAGCAGTACTTC.

This chain connects TRBV10-2 to TRBJ1-5; D not resolved. Germline CDR1 is WSHSY and CDR2 is SAAADI. The CDR3 length is 14 residues. V lost 0 bases, J lost 7 bases, and 10 bases lay in between. CDR3 sequence reads: CASSESVGWQPQHF. The CDR3 region has the DNA TGCGCCAGCAGTGAGTCGGTGGGCTGGCAGCCCCAGCATTTT.

The chain recombines TRBV30 with TRBJ1-2, with D maybe TRBD1 (5 bases). Trimming shortened V by 2 bases and J by 1 base, and 14 bases separated the two germline ends. The V gene's germline CDR1 is GTSNPN and CDR2 SVGIG (reference sequence). The CDR3 loop spans 15 amino acids. CDR3 in DNA: TGTGCCTGGAGTAGGATACAGGCTATTAACTATGGCTACACCTTC. Translating it yields CAWSRIQAINYGYTF.

The chain has TRBV6-6 and TRBJ2-3; perhaps TRBD2 as D (5 bases). V lost 1 base to trimming and J lost 2 bases, with 10 bases between them. This CDR3 comprises 15 residues. From germline, CDR1 is MNHNY and CDR2 SVGAGI (reference sequence). For the CDR3, the DNA is TGTGCCAGCAGTTACTTCCTAGCCTCCACAGATACGCAGTATTTT. Translated: CASSYFLASTDTQYF.